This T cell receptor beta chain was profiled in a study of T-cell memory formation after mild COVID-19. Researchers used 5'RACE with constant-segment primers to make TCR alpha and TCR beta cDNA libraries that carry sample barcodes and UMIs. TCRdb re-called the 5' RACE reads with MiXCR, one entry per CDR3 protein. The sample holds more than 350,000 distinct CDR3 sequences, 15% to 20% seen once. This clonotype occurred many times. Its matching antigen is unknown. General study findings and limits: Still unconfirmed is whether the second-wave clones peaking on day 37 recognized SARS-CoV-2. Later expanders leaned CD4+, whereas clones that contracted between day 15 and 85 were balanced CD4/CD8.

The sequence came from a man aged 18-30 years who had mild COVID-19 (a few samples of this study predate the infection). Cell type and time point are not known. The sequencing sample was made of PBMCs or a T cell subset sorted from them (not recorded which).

The CDR3, as DNA: TGTGCCAGCAGTAGTCACGCCGGACTTACCTCTTCCTACGAGCAGTACTTC. It translates to CASSSHAGLTSSYEQYF. The rearrangement uses TRBV6-6 and TRBJ2-7, with D tentatively TRBD2 (5 bases). Trimming cost V 5 bases and J 1 base, with 21 bases left between them. The CDR3 totals 17 residues. Germline CDR1 reads MNHNY; CDR2 reads SVGAGI (reference sequence).